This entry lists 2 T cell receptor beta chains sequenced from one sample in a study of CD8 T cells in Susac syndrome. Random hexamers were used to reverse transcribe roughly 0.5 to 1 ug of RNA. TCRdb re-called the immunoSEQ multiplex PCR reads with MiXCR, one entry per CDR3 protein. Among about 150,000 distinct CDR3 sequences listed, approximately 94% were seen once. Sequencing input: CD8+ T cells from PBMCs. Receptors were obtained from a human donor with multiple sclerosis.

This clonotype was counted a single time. CDR3 nucleotides: TGTGCCAGCAGGACAGGGGAGCGAGAGCAGTACTTC. Translating it yields CASRTGEREQYF. This chain links TRBV27 with TRBJ2-7; 8 bases agree with TRBD1. J was trimmed by 7 bases and V by 6 bases; bases with no gene match: 5. The germline CDR1 and CDR2 sequences are MNHEY and SMNVEV (reference sequence). CDR3 size: 12 residues.

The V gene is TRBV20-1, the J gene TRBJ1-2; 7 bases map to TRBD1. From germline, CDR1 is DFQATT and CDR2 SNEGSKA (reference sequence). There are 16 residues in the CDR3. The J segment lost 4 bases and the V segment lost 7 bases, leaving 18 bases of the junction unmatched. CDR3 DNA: TGCAGTGGGGGTTCCCGGGACAGTTTCCAACCCTATGGCTACACCTTC. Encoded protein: CSGGSRDSFQPYGYTF.